The 30 T cell receptor beta chains listed next were all sequenced from one sample in a study of cytomegalovirus exposure and HLA in healthy donors (dated 2017 in TCRdb). Library creation used the immunoSEQ multiplex PCR assay. The multiplex PCR relied on a mix of 60 forward primers for TCR Vbeta segments and 13 reverse primers for TCR Jbeta segments. Sourced from immuneACCESS, this table was stored by TCRdb with only in-frame sequences that have V and J called. A share of the clones is absent; for the studies checked, an unresolved V gene accounts for under half, and the remainder has no known explanation. In this sample the table shows 150,000 to 200,000 clones, just under 80% of which occur a single time. The ten largest clones take up 4.5% to 7.5% of the sample. The source material was PBMCs. The receptor set was obtained from a woman under 40 in good health and CMV-seropositive.

This chain links TRBV5-8 with TRBJ2-1; D unclear. V lost 0 bases and J 10 bases, leaving 20 bases between the germline ends. Germline CDR1 and CDR2: SGHTS and YDEGEE. The CDR3 length is 16 residues. CDR3 nucleotide sequence: TGTGCCAGCAGCTTGGCCGGGTCGGCACTCCAGCAGGAGCAGTTCTTC. The encoded protein is CASSLAGSALQQEQFF.

In its sample, this clone was seen once. The genes are TRBV5-4 and TRBJ1-2, with D tentatively TRBD1 (6 bases). Germline-derived CDR1 and CDR2 are SGHNT and YYREEE (reference sequence). The CDR3 extends over 15 amino acids. The V and J ends lost 4 bases and 2 bases respectively, with 15 bases between them. CDR3 in DNA: TGTGCCAGCAGCCCGTGGACAGCCAGAAACTATGGCTACACCTTC. Translated: CASSPWTARNYGYTF. Full variable domain (outside the CDR3, taken from reference TRBV5-4 and TRBJ1-2): ETGVTQSPTHLIKTRGQQVTLRCSSQSGHNTVSWYQQALGQGPQFIFQYYREEENGRGNFPPRFSGLQFPNYSSELNVNALELDDSALYLCASSPWTARNYGYTFGSGTRLTVV.

The rearrangement links TRBV7-2 to TRBJ2-2; TRBD2 aligns across 15 bases. This CDR3 is built from 16 residues. Unmatched junction bases numbered 7, after V lost 6 bases and J lost 8 bases. CDR1 and CDR2 (germline): SGHTA, FQGNSA. The CDR3 DNA is TGTGCCAGCAGTCGAGGACTAGCGGGGGGGGGAGGGGAGCTGTTTTTT. This codes for CASSRGLAGGGGELFF.

V gene TRBV6-5 combines with J gene TRBJ2-1, with D perhaps matching TRBD2 (5 bases). V dropped 5 bases and J dropped 3 bases, with 8 bases sitting between them. The CDR3 length is 13 residues. Germline V CDR1 and CDR2: MNHEY, SVGAGI. The CDR3, as DNA: TGTGCCAGCAGTGGCCGGGACTACAATGAGCAGTTCTTC. This sequence encodes CASSGRDYNEQFF.

V usage is TRBV28 and J usage is TRBJ2-5; unclear D gene. The CDR3 runs to 13 residues. The V gene lost 4 bases and the J gene lost 0 bases, with 6 bases spanning the gap. Per the germline V gene, CDR1 is MDHEN and CDR2 is SYDVKM. DNA of the CDR3: TGTGCCAGCAGTTACGCGGACCAAGAGACCCAGTACTTC. Translating it yields CASSYADQETQYF.

This chain connects TRBV6-5 to TRBJ2-6, with 7 bases identical to TRBD2. The CDR3 length is 15 residues. Germline CDR1 MNHEY, CDR2 SVGAGI. With 4 bases clipped from V and 0 bases from J, the junction kept 0 bases outside the gene matches. CDR3 protein: CASSSGGSGANVLTF. The CDR3 bases are TGTGCCAGCAGTTCGGGGGGCTCTGGGGCCAACGTCCTGACTTTC.

The chain recombines TRBV7-8 with TRBJ2-1; TRBD1 aligns across 7 bases. Germline assignment: CDR1 SGHVS and CDR2 FQNEAQ. V lost 5 bases to trimming and J lost 3 bases; unmatched junction nucleotides: 7. The CDR3 totals 15 residues. CDR3 DNA sequence: TGTGCCAGCAGCCTCAACCGGGACAGCTACAATGAGCAGTTCTTC. Encoded protein: CASSLNRDSYNEQFF. Combining the CDR3 with reference TRBV7-8 and TRBJ2-1 gives the whole variable domain GAGVSQSPRYKVAKRGQDVALRCDPISGHVSLFWYQQALGQGPEFLTYFQNEAQLDKSGLPSDRFFAERPEGSVSTLKIQRTQQEDSAVYLCASSLNRDSYNEQFFGPGTRLTVL.

The chain combines TRBV5-4 with TRBJ2-5, with D perhaps matching TRBD1 (5 bases). CDR1 and CDR2 (germline): SGHNT, YYREEE (reference sequence). This CDR3 has 16 amino acids. V was clipped by 4 bases and J by 5 bases, with 21 bases between them. The chain's CDR3 is CASSPVLGDYLETQYF. The CDR3 DNA follows: TGTGCCAGCAGCCCCGTTTTAGGGGATTACTTGGAGACCCAGTACTTC.

This clone occurred a few times. Additional DNA sequences in this sample encode the identical CDR3. CDR3 DNA sequence: TGTGCCAGCACGCGTGGACTGAACACAGATACGCAGTATTTT. It yields the protein CASTRGLNTDTQYF. The rearrangement joins TRBV28 to TRBJ2-3; tentatively, D is TRBD2 (5 bases). Germline values: CDR1 MDHEN, CDR2 SYDVKM. V lost 7 bases and J 2 bases, leaving 13 bases between the germline ends. The CDR3 contains 14 residues.

The chain couples TRBV9 to TRBJ2-2; tentative D call: TRBD1 (6 bases). This CDR3 has 16 amino acids. V lost 4 bases to trimming and J lost 5 bases, with 18 bases between them. CDR1 and CDR2 from the germline V gene are SGDLS and YYNGEE. The CDR3 DNA reads TGTGCCAGCAGCCCTACAGGGCCAACAGGGACCGGGGAGCTGTTTTTT. It specifies CASSPTGPTGTGELFF.

The V gene is TRBV27, the J gene TRBJ2-2; the match to TRBD1 covers 11 bases. This CDR3 is 15 amino acids long. Trimming cost V 6 bases and J 7 bases; bases outside gene matches: 7. Germline values: CDR1 MNHEY, CDR2 SMNVEV (reference sequence). CDR3 DNA: TGTGCCAGCAGAGTGGACAGGGGGCATGGCGGGGAGCTGTTTTTT. Translated, it gives CASRVDRGHGGELFF.

The V call is TRBV29-1, the J call TRBJ1-1; D might be TRBD1 (6 bases). CDR1 is SQVTM, CDR2 ANQGSEA, per germline. There are 13 residues in the CDR3. Trimming pared 8 bases from V and 1 base from J, leaving 14 bases between. The CDR3 DNA is TGCAGCATATCACAGGGCCCGAACACTGAAGCTTTCTTT. It specifies CSISQGPNTEAFF.

The genes are TRBV7-2 and TRBJ2-3; D gene uncertain. The CDR3 consists of 14 residues. V lost 1 base and J lost 0, with 5 bases in between. CDR1 is SGHTA, CDR2 FQGNSA, per germline. CDR3 region: CASSLVTSTDTQYF. Here the CDR3 DNA reads TGTGCCAGCAGCTTAGTTACTAGCACAGATACGCAGTATTTT.

This chain connects TRBV9 to TRBJ2-1; D not certain. Per the germline V gene, CDR1 is SGDLS and CDR2 is YYNGEE. Trimming left V 0 bases short and J 4 bases short, with 17 bases between. The CDR3 is 17 residues long. The CDR3 region has the DNA TGTGCCAGCAGCGTAGACGCGGCCCAACGACCGTACAATGAGCAGTTCTTC. It codes for CASSVDAAQRPYNEQFF.

The rearrangement uses TRBV4-1 and TRBJ1-3, with 7 bases matching TRBD1. The CDR3 sequence is 15 residues long. The germline V gene has CDR1 MGHRA and CDR2 YSYEKL. The V and J ends lost 1 base and 5 bases, in that order; junction bases with no gene match: 5. CDR3 sequence reads: CASSQGVTGRNTIYF. The CDR3, as DNA: TGCGCCAGCAGCCAAGGCGTGACAGGGAGAAACACCATATATTTT.

V gene TRBV15 combines with J gene TRBJ1-5, with 7 bases that match TRBD1. V dropped 0 bases and J dropped 0; count of bases not matched to a gene: 5. CDR3 length: 17 residues. CDR1 and CDR2 (germline): LNHNV, YYDKDF (reference sequence). The CDR3 protein is CATSRDWGDSSNQPQHF. DNA of the CDR3: TGTGCCACCAGCAGAGATTGGGGGGACAGTAGCAATCAGCCCCAGCATTTT.

Only one count was recorded for this clone. The CDR3 loop reads CASLPWTAIYGYTF. CDR3 nucleotides: TGTGCCAGCTTGCCTTGGACAGCCATTTATGGCTACACCTTC. The V gene is TRBV7-9, the J gene TRBJ1-2, with D maybe TRBD1 (6 bases). The CDR3 has 14 residues. Trimming shortened V by 8 bases and J by 5 bases, and 18 bases separated the two germline ends. From germline, CDR1 is SEHNR and CDR2 FQNEAQ (reference sequence).

DNA of the CDR3: TGTGCCAGCAGTCTGAAGGAGGTTAACGAGCAGTACTTC. Amino acids: CASSLKEVNEQYF. The chain joins TRBV6-1 to TRBJ2-7; tentative D call: TRBD2 (5 bases). The CDR3 spans 13 residues. Trimming shortened V by 5 bases and J by 5 bases, and 13 bases separated the two germline ends. Germline values: CDR1 MNHNS, CDR2 SASEGT.

The chain combines TRBV6-6 with TRBJ2-1; TRBD1 matches 8 bases. The CDR3 is made up of 15 amino acids. V trimming: 5 bases; J trimming: 7 bases; junction bases outside the gene matches: 10. Germline V gives CDR1 MNHNY, CDR2 SVGAGI (reference sequence). The CDR3: CASSTTDRVGNEQFF. CDR3 coding DNA: TGTGCCAGCAGTACTACGGACAGGGTCGGGAATGAGCAGTTCTTC.

This chain links TRBV14 with TRBJ1-1, with TRBD1 matching over 10 bases. Germline loops: CDR1 SGHDN, CDR2 FVKESK. V lost 4 bases and J lost 4; bases outside the gene matches: 12. There are 17 residues in the CDR3. The CDR3 region is CASSLLTGGQGPTEAFF. The CDR3 DNA reads as TGTGCCAGCAGCCTACTCACGGGGGGACAGGGGCCCACTGAAGCTTTCTTT.

The rearrangement joins TRBV7-9 to TRBJ1-1; D possibly corresponds to TRBD1 (5 bases). This CDR3 contains 16 residues. Deletions cut 4 bases from V and 0 bases from J, with 15 bases between. Germline CDR1 reads SEHNR; CDR2 reads FQNEAQ (reference sequence). The CDR3 loop is CASSSVLGEVNTEAFF. CDR3 bases: TGTGCCAGCAGCTCCGTTTTAGGGGAGGTGAACACTGAAGCTTTCTTT. Full variable domain (remainder filled in from reference TRBV7-9 and TRBJ1-1): DTGVSQNPRHKITKRGQNVTFRCDPISEHNRLYWYRQTLGQGPEFLTYFQNEAQLEKSRLLSDRFSAERPKGSFSTLEIQRTEQGDSAMYLCASSSVLGEVNTEAFFGQGTRLTVV.

The chain employs TRBV4-1 and TRBJ2-7; D is undetermined. Trimming stripped 1 base from V and 5 bases from J, with 9 bases between. Germline V gene lookup returns CDR1 MGHRA and CDR2 YSYEKL. The CDR3 length is 13 residues. The CDR3 DNA reads TGCGCCAGCAGCCAAGCAGGCGTCCACGAGCAGTACTTC. This translates into CASSQAGVHEQYF.

V is TRBV7-6 and J is TRBJ2-1; 10 nucleotides match TRBD2. This CDR3 region has 16 residues. Germline V gene data show CDR1 as SGHVS and CDR2 as FNYEAQ. V lost 2 bases to trimming and J lost 2 bases; unmatched junction nucleotides: 3. The CDR3 bases are TGTGCCAGCAGCTTACCTAGCGGGGGCCCCTACAATGAGCAGTTCTTC. Protein sequence: CASSLPSGGPYNEQFF. Together with reference TRBV7-6 and TRBJ2-1, the CDR3 gives the full variable domain: GAGVSQSPRYKVTKRGQDVALRCDPISGHVSLYWYRQALGQGPEFLTYFNYEAQQDKSGLPNDRFSAERPEGSISTLTIQRTEQRDSAMYRCASSLPSGGPYNEQFFGPGTRLTVL.

This chain joins TRBV27 and TRBJ1-2; D might be TRBD1 (6 bases). The CDR3 spans 13 residues. Germline lookup yields CDR1 MNHEY and CDR2 SMNVEV (reference sequence). Trimming removed 3 bases from V and 8 bases from J, with 13 bases in between. The CDR3 spells CASSLGHRNGYTF. CDR3 in DNA: TGTGCCAGCAGTTTGGGACATCGCAACGGCTACACCTTC.

V is TRBV9 and J is TRBJ1-1, with D perhaps TRBD1 (6 bases). Trimming shortened V by 4 bases and J by 0 bases, and 13 bases separated the two germline ends. The CDR3 has 15 residues. Germline loops: CDR1 SGDLS, CDR2 YYNGEE. The CDR3 region is CASSLAGTMNTEAFF. The CDR3, as DNA: TGTGCCAGCAGCCTCGCCGGGACAATGAACACTGAAGCTTTCTTT.

V and J are TRBV7-6 and TRBJ1-1, with 7 bases identical to TRBD1. The germline gives CDR1 SGHVS, CDR2 FNYEAQ. The CDR3 is made up of 14 amino acids. The trim removed 5 bases at V and 0 bases at J, leaving 3 bases unmatched. The CDR3 DNA is TGTGCCAGCAGCCCAGGGGGTCTGAACACTGAAGCTTTCTTT. Translation gives CASSPGGLNTEAFF.

The count of this clone is one. V gene TRBV7-9 combines with J gene TRBJ1-6; 9 bases agree with TRBD1. Trimming took 5 bases from V and 10 from J; bases not matched to a gene: 6. CDR1 and CDR2 from the germline V gene are SEHNR and FQNEAQ (reference sequence). The CDR3 covers 14 residues. The CDR3 region is CASSPGQGKSPLHF. The CDR3 nucleotides are TGTGCCAGCAGCCCGGGACAGGGAAAATCACCCCTCCACTTT.

The chain uses TRBV7-9 and TRBJ2-7; TRBD2 is a possible D gene (6 bases). The CDR3 consists of 18 residues. Trimming stripped 5 bases from V and 0 bases from J, with 23 bases between. The germline V gene encodes CDR1 SEHNR and CDR2 FQNEAQ (reference sequence). CDR3 sequence (DNA): TGTGCCAGCAGCCCCAGAACCCTAGCGAGACTAAGCTCCTACGAGCAGTACTTC. Protein: CASSPRTLARLSSYEQYF.

This chain links TRBV18 with TRBJ1-3, with TRBD1 identical over 7 bases. CDR1 is KGHSH and CDR2 is LQKENI in the germline V gene. The CDR3 is 15 residues long. The junction had 4 bases not matched to a gene; V was cut back by 3 bases and J by 2 bases. The CDR3 DNA is TGTGCCAGCTCACCTCTACAGGGGACTGGAAACACCATATATTTT. Residues: CASSPLQGTGNTIYF.

CDR3 bases: TGTGCCAGCAGCTGGGGGGTAGGTTCCTACGAGCAGTACTTC. Translation: CASSWGVGSYEQYF. The chain has TRBV13 and TRBJ2-7; a possible D gene is TRBD2 (6 bases). Germline-derived CDR1 and CDR2 are PRHDT and FYEKMQ (reference sequence). V was shortened by 4 bases and J by 1 base, with 11 bases between the two germline ends. The CDR3 runs 14 residues.